Listed below are T cell receptor beta chains from one sample, sequenced in a study of T cells in Graves' hyperthyroidism and ophthalmopathy. TCRdb redid the calling of the multiplex PCR reads with MiXCR, one entry per CDR3 protein. Seen here are 550,000 to 600,000 distinct CDR3 sequences, about 43% observed once, and the top ten hold 15% to 20%. The sequenced sample was peripheral blood or thyroid tissue (not recorded which). These receptors all stem from an adult woman with Graves' disease, either hyperthyroidism or ophthalmopathy (not recorded which). Each CDR3 is given with its conserved first and last residue. Fields, in order: D gene, V gene, clone size, J gene, CDR3 protein, CDR3 DNA. A D gene is named only where the DNA matches it firmly. Not all rows give a size; the values are once, few, many and, for expanded clones, a class.

>TRBD1|TRBV7-9|NA|TRBJ1-4
CASSFGQGAKEKLFF
TGTGCCAGCAGCTTCGGACAGGGGGCCAAGGAAAAACTGTTTTTT
>NA|TRBV10-3|NA|TRBJ2-7
CAISSIRATYEQYF
TGTGCCATCAGTTCCATCAGGGCGACCTACGAGCAGTACTTC
>NA|TRBV7-9|NA|TRBJ2-5
CASSESGSRETQYF
TGTGCCAGCAGCGAGTCGGGCTCGCGGGAGACCCAGTACTTC
>TRBD2|TRBV7-9|many|TRBJ2-2
CASSLRLAGFGELFF
TGTGCCAGCAGCTTACGACTAGCGGGATTCGGGGAGCTGTTTTTT
>NA|TRBV7-7|NA|TRBJ2-6
CASSPRAGSGTNVLTF
TGTGCTAGCAGTCCGCGTGCGGGGTCGGGGACCAACGTCCTGACTTTC
>NA|TRBV11-2|few|TRBJ1-2
CASSLALRTGYTF
TGTGCCAGCAGCTTAGCCCTGAGGACAGGCTACACCTTC
>NA|TRBV12-3/TRBV12-4|many|TRBJ1-1
CASSLTTEAFF
TGTGCCAGCAGTTTAACCACTGAAGCTTTCTTT
>NA|TRBV6-6|few|TRBJ1-2
CASTAGRSYGYTF
TGTGCCAGCACCGCGGGGCGCAGCTATGGCTACACCTTC
>TRBD1|TRBV7-8|many|TRBJ2-5
CASGPTGEETQYF
TGTGCCAGCGGACCGACAGGGGAAGAGACCCAGTACTTC
>NA|TRBV20-1|many|TRBJ1-5
CSADHSGSNQPQHF
TGCAGTGCTGACCACAGCGGCAGCAATCAGCCCCAGCATTTT
>NA|TRBV7-9|many|TRBJ1-1
CASSRWEANTEAFF
TGTGCCAGCAGCCGGTGGGAAGCCAACACTGAAGCTTTCTTT
>NA|TRBV24-1|NA|TRBJ2-1
CATSDSGGESFWEQFF
TGTGCCACCAGTGATAGTGGTGGGGAGAGTTTTTGGGAGCAGTTCTTC
>TRBD1|TRBV4-1|many|TRBJ1-1
CASSQVTGETNTEAFF
TGCGCCAGCAGCCAAGTAACAGGGGAAACGAACACTGAAGCTTTCTTT
>NA|TRBV6-1|NA|TRBJ1-2
CASSEALSYGYTF
TGTGCCAGCAGTGAAGCGCTTAGCTATGGCTACACCTTC